This is a list of T cell receptor beta chains from one sample in a study of T cell repertoires in cytomegalovirus infection. TCRdb called the reads again in MiXCR, with one record for every CDR3 protein. The data contain more than 400,000 distinct CDR3 sequences, roughly 29% of them singletons. Specimen: PBMCs. These receptors were collected from a human donor in good health (CMV status not recorded). Some clones in this sample may be carry-over from other donors' samples. Each CDR3 is given with its conserved first and last residue. Fields, in order: J gene, D gene, V gene, clone size, CDR3 DNA, CDR3 protein. The D gene is left open where the match is weak. Size is stated for part of the rows, as once, few or many counts, or as a class when the clone is expanded.

>TRBJ1-3|NA|TRBV20-1|few
TGCAGTGCTAGTCTGCGAACAGGCTCGACTGGAAACACCATATATTTT
CSASLRTGSTGNTIYF
>TRBJ1-2|NA|TRBV3-1|few
TGTGCCAGCAGCCAAGAGTCGGGCGGCTACACCTTC
CASSQESGGYTF
>TRBJ2-3|NA|TRBV5-4|NA
TGTGCCAGCAGCCAAACAACGACAAACCTTCTCACAGATACGCAGTATTTT
CASSQTTTNLLTDTQYF
>TRBJ2-1|NA|TRBV20-1|NA
TGCAGTGCTAGAGTAGACAAGAGGAATGAGCAGTTCTTC
CSARVDKRNEQFF
>TRBJ2-2|TRBD1|TRBV7-2|many
TGTGCCAGCAGCCAGGGACAGGGCACCGGGGAGCTGTTTTTT
CASSQGQGTGELFF
>TRBJ2-3|TRBD2|TRBV9|NA
TGTGCCAGCAGCGTAGTGGTAGCGGGAGTAGATACGCAGTATTTT
CASSVVVAGVDTQYF
>TRBJ1-2|NA|TRBV28|few
TGTGCCAGCAGTTTAACGGGGGATGGCTACACCTTC
CASSLTGDGYTF
>TRBJ2-1|TRBD2|TRBV10-3|few
TGTGCCATCAGTGAGTCCAGGAGCGGGAGGGCCCGGGGTTACAATGAGCAGTTCTTC
CAISESRSGRARGYNEQFF
>TRBJ2-7|TRBD2|TRBV7-2|NA
TGTGCCAGCAGCTCTGGGACTAGCTCCGACTACGAGCAGTACTTC
CASSSGTSSDYEQYF
>TRBJ1-2|TRBD1|TRBV13|NA
TGTGCCAGCAGCTTAGGCCCCACAGGGGCCAGCTATGGCTACACCTTC
CASSLGPTGASYGYTF
>TRBJ2-1|NA|TRBV4-3|few
TGCGCCAGCAGCCAAGCAGCGATTACCTACAATGAGCAGTTCTTC
CASSQAAITYNEQFF